This T cell receptor (beta chain) was retrieved from a study of shared clonotypes between healthy human individuals. The wider study: Per donor, three plates held CD4 naive cells, three held CD4 memory, two held CD8 naive and one held CD8 memory.

Germline CDR1 and CDR2: MNHNS and SASEGT. The CDR3 is 17 residues long. The junction had 7 bases not matched to a gene; V was cut back by 0 bases and J by 7 bases. Repertoires were generated with immunoSEQ multiplex PCR, while TCRdb's copy carries only in-frame clones and drops some. The sample lists about 2.3 million clones; approximately 93% were seen once. The sequenced material came from naive CD4+ T cells from PBMCs. This sample's subset: CD45RA+ positively selected. This sequence originates from a man between 18 and 29 years old in good health. Some clones in this sample may be carry-over from other donors' samples. The chain recombines TRBV6-1 with TRBJ2-3, with 13 nucleotides matching TRBD2. The CDR3 region has the DNA TGTGCCAGCAGTGAAGCGCGCTGGACTAGCGGGAGAAATACGCAGTATTTT. Translating it yields CASSEARWTSGRNTQYF.